Below, 16 T cell receptor beta chains from the same sample are listed, as sequenced in a study of OX40 agonist ivuxolimab in advanced cancers. Data came from immunoSEQ multiplex PCR; TCRdb stores just in-frame clones and leaves some out. The repertoire holds 98,000 or so clones, with roughly 90% as singletons. Sequenced material: CD4+ or CD8+ T cells sorted from blood, taken in a trial of the OX40 agonist ivuxolimab. The origin of the receptors is an adult with an advanced solid tumor such as melanoma, head and neck, liver or kidney cancer.

The chain links TRBV11-2 to TRBJ2-2; 8 positions match TRBD2. The CDR3 has 15 amino acids. The V gene end was trimmed by 6 bases and the J gene end by 6 bases; junction bases not matched to a gene: 9. Per germline, CDR1 SGHAT and CDR2 FQNNGV. CDR3: CASRNGAGVSGELFF. The CDR3, as DNA: TGTGCCAGCAGAAACGGAGCGGGGGTGTCCGGGGAGCTGTTTTTT.

This clone was found a few times. This chain links TRBV19 with TRBJ1-1; no reliable D call. V was cut by 3 bases and J by 6 bases, with 8 bases left in between. CDR1 is LNHDA and CDR2 is SQIVND in the germline V gene (reference sequence). This CDR3 spans 12 amino acids. This CDR3 reads CASSIVGSEAFF. The CDR3 DNA reads TGTGCCAGTAGTATTGTCGGATCTGAAGCTTTCTTT. Full variable domain (rest looked up from reference TRBV19 and TRBJ1-1): DGGITQSPKYLFRKEGQNVTLSCEQNLNHDAMYWYRQDPGQGLRLIYYSQIVNDFQKGDIAEGYSVSREKKESFPLTVTSAQKNPTAFYLCASSIVGSEAFFGQGTRLTVV.

V gene TRBV6-5 combines with J gene TRBJ1-4, with 7 bases lining up with TRBD1. Germline V CDR1 and CDR2: MNHEY, SVGAGI. The CDR3 has 14 residues. Trimming removed 5 bases from V and 3 bases from J; junction bases left unmatched: 3. CDR3 DNA: TGTGCCAGCAGTGGTCAGGGGGCTAATGAAAAACTGTTTTTT. It specifies CASSGQGANEKLFF.

The J gene is TRBJ2-5, the V gene TRBV5-4; the match to TRBD2 covers 7 bases. J lost 2 bases, V lost 2 bases, and 9 bases had no gene match. The CDR3 has 16 residues. CDR1 is SGHNT, CDR2 YYREEE, per germline (reference sequence). CDR3 bases: TGTGCCAGCAGCTTAGGGCTAGCGGCGGGACAAGAGACCCAGTACTTC. The encoded protein is CASSLGLAAGQETQYF.

This rearrangement joins TRBV5-4 to TRBJ2-5; TRBD2 matches 7 bases. Trimming at V came to 6 bases and at J to 9 bases, leaving 20 bases not matched to a gene. Germline V gene data show CDR1 as SGHNT and CDR2 as YYREEE (reference sequence). This CDR3 has 16 amino acids. CDR3 in DNA: TGTGCCAGCAATCTAGGAGCGGGGCAGGACCGGGAGGCCCAGTACTTC. Protein: CASNLGAGQDREAQYF.

This clone was picked up one time. The chain recombines TRBV5-4 with TRBJ1-2; TRBD1 agrees at 9 bases. The CDR3 runs 14 residues. CDR1 SGHNT and CDR2 YYREEE come from the germline V gene (reference sequence). V shed 1 base and J 7 bases; nucleotides not matched to a gene: 5. The CDR3 region is CASSLSTGGSGYTF. In DNA form, the CDR3 reads TGTGCCAGCAGCTTGAGTACAGGGGGCTCTGGCTACACCTTC.

This chain joins TRBV5-4 and TRBJ2-1; the D is unclear. The CDR3 is 15 residues long. V lost 3 bases, J lost 0 bases, and 10 bases lay in between. CDR1 is SGHNT, CDR2 YYREEE, per germline (reference sequence). CDR3 residues: CASSSRASSYNEQFF. In DNA form, the CDR3 reads TGTGCCAGCAGCTCACGCGCGAGCTCCTACAATGAGCAGTTCTTC.

The chain joins TRBV19 to TRBJ2-1, with D unresolved. Trimming shortened V by 0 bases and J by 9 bases, and 15 bases separated the two germline ends. The germline CDR1 and CDR2 sequences are LNHDA and SQIVND (reference sequence). This CDR3 has 15 amino acids. The CDR3: CASSIDPGGFREQFF. The CDR3 DNA reads as TGTGCCAGTAGTATAGATCCAGGCGGATTCCGTGAGCAGTTCTTC.

This clone was found once. This chain uses TRBV6-1 with TRBJ1-4, with TRBD1 as a possible D gene (5 bases). CDR1 and CDR2 from the germline V gene are MNHNS and SASEGT. Deletions cut 6 bases from V and 8 bases from J, with 16 bases between. This CDR3 has 14 residues. This CDR3 is CASSDFGRGEKLFF. CDR3 nucleotide sequence: TGTGCCAGCAGCGACTTCGGACGGGGCGAAAAACTGTTTTTT.

The chain has TRBV4-1 and TRBJ1-1; perhaps TRBD1 as D (6 bases). The length of the CDR3 is 16 residues. The V gene lost 1 base and the J gene lost 5 bases, with 17 bases spanning the gap. CDR1 and CDR2 from the germline V gene are MGHRA and YSYEKL. CDR3 sequence: CASSQVAPVQGTEAFF. In DNA, the CDR3 is TGCGCCAGCAGCCAAGTTGCCCCCGTACAGGGAACTGAAGCTTTCTTT.

The chain recombines TRBV28 with TRBJ2-7; D is perhaps TRBD1 or TRBD2 (5 bases each). Trimming took 3 bases from V and 2 from J, leaving 14 bases between them. Looked up from germline, CDR1 is MDHEN and CDR2 is SYDVKM. CDR3 length: 15 amino acids. CDR3 residues: CASSFLGTATYEQYF. CDR3 nucleotide sequence: TGTGCCAGCAGTTTTCTCGGGACGGCTACCTACGAGCAGTACTTC.

The chain is built from TRBV5-6 and TRBJ1-2, with TRBD1 identical over 7 bases. The CDR3 runs to 14 residues. Germline values: CDR1 SGHDT, CDR2 YYEEEE. The trim removed 6 bases at V and 0 bases at J, leaving 5 bases unmatched. The CDR3 bases are TGTGCCAGCACCCGGACAGGCTCTAACTATGGCTACACCTTC. Its translation: CASTRTGSNYGYTF.

The rearrangement joins TRBV19 to TRBJ2-3; D is ambiguous. V was shortened by 5 bases and J by 0 bases, with 12 bases between the two germline ends. The CDR3 has 15 residues. Germline lookup yields CDR1 LNHDA and CDR2 SQIVND (reference sequence). CDR3 sequence: CASSQYGPSTDTQYF. CDR3 bases: TGTGCCAGTAGTCAGTACGGCCCTAGCACAGATACGCAGTATTTT. The full variable domain, in which reference TRBV19 and TRBJ2-3 provide the parts outside the CDR3, is DGGITQSPKYLFRKEGQNVTLSCEQNLNHDAMYWYRQDPGQGLRLIYYSQIVNDFQKGDIAEGYSVSREKKESFPLTVTSAQKNPTAFYLCASSQYGPSTDTQYFGPGTRLTVL.

V usage is TRBV7-9 and J usage is TRBJ1-1; D perhaps matches TRBD1 (5 bases). CDR3 length: 14 residues. Germline V gene sequence: CDR1 SEHNR, CDR2 FQNEAQ (reference sequence). V lost 5 bases to trimming and J lost 7 bases, with 17 bases between them. The CDR3 protein is CASSATTAAGEAFF. In DNA form, the CDR3 reads TGTGCCAGCAGCGCCACGACAGCAGCTGGTGAAGCTTTCTTT.

This chain joins TRBV9 and TRBJ2-7; weak D call: TRBD2 (7 bases). Trimming removed 0 bases at V and 3 bases at J, with 28 bases between. Germline CDR1 reads SGDLS; CDR2 reads YYNGEE. This CDR3 has 20 residues. CDR3 protein: CASSVEGGNSGPPSLYEQYF. The DNA of the CDR3 is TGTGCCAGCAGCGTAGAGGGGGGGAACAGCGGCCCACCCTCACTCTACGAGCAGTACTTC.

The chain carries TRBV30 and TRBJ1-2; TRBD1 matches 7 bases. CDR1 and CDR2 from the germline V gene are GTSNPN and SVGIG (reference sequence). With V trimmed by 2 bases and J by 7 bases, 4 bases remained unmatched. This CDR3 region has 12 residues. As DNA, the CDR3 is TGTGCCTGGAGTCCACAGGGGTCTGGCTACACCTTC. Translated, it gives CAWSPQGSGYTF.